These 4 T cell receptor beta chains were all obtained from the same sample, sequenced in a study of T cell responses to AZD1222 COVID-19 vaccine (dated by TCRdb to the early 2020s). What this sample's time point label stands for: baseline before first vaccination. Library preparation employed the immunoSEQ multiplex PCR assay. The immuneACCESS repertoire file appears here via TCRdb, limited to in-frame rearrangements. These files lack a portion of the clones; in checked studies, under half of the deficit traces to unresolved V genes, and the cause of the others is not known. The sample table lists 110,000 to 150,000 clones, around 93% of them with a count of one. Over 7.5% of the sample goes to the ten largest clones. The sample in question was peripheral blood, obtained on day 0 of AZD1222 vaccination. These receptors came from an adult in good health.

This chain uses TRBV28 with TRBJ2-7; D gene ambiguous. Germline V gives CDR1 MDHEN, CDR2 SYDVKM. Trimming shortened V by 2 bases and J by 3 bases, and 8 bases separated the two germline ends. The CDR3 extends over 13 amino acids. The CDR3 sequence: CASSLTHIYEQYF. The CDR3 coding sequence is TGTGCCAGCAGTTTAACTCATATCTACGAGCAGTACTTC.

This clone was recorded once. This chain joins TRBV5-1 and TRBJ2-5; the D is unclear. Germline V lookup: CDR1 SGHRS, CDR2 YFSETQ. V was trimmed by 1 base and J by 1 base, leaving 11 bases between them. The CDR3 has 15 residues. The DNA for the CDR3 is TGCGCCAGCAGCTTGACGCCCGGGCCCCAAGAGACCCAGTACTTC. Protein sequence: CASSLTPGPQETQYF.

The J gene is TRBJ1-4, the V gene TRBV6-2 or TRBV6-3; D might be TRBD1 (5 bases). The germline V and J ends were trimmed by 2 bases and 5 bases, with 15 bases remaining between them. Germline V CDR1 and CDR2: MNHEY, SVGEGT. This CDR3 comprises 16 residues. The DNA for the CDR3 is TGTGCCAGCAGTTACAAGAGGCAGGGAGGAAATGAAAAACTGTTTTTT. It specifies CASSYKRQGGNEKLFF.

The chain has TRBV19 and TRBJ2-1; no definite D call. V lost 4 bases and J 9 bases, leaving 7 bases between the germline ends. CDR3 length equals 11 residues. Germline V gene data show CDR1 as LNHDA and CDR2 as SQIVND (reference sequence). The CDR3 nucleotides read TGTGCCAGTAGTACGTCAGGTGAGCAGTTCTTC. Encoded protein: CASSTSGEQFF.